Listed here are 27 T cell receptor beta chains from one sample, sequenced in a study of T-cell reconstitution after alpha-beta-depleted transplantation in children. The TCRbeta library incorporated unique molecular identifiers. TCRdb re-called the PCR reads through MiXCR, storing one row per CDR3 protein. Here the sample spans 550,000 to 600,000 distinct CDR3 sequences, about 21% being singletons. The sample was PBMCs, mostly from graft donor cells, taken 360 days after TCRalphabeta/CD19-depleted stem cell transplant. The receptors stem from a boy younger than two who had a stem cell transplant for acute myeloid leukemia, so the T cells may come from the graft donor.

In this sample, this clonotype turned up a few times. This chain links TRBV7-8 with TRBJ1-5, with D perhaps TRBD1 (6 bases). Germline V gene data show CDR1 as SGHVS and CDR2 as FQNEAQ. This CDR3 region has 16 residues. V lost 3 bases and J lost 4, with 16 bases in between. The CDR3 here is CASSLRGGTGNQPQHF. The CDR3 nucleotides read TGTGCCAGCAGCTTGAGAGGGGGGACGGGGAATCAGCCCCAGCATTTT.

This clonotype appeared many times. The gene calls are TRBV12-3 or TRBV12-4 and TRBJ1-5; weak D call: TRBD1 (6 bases). The CDR3 runs to 15 residues. Trimming shortened V by 7 bases and J by 7 bases, and 20 bases separated the two germline ends. The CDR3 nucleotides are TGTGCCAGCACTCATACTATTGGGGGGGGCCAGCCCCAGCATTTT. Amino acid sequence: CASTHTIGGGQPQHF.

This clonotype appeared many times. The J gene is TRBJ2-3, the V gene TRBV11-2; D gene uncertain. The germline gives CDR1 SGHAT, CDR2 FQNNGV. The CDR3 contains 15 residues. V dropped 2 bases and J dropped 2 bases, with 11 bases sitting between them. CDR3 sequence: CASSLIGLYTDTQYF. Written as DNA, the CDR3 is TGTGCCAGCAGCTTAATTGGCCTATACACAGATACGCAGTATTTT.

The table lists this clonotype with a few counts. This chain uses TRBV6-5 with TRBJ2-1, with D perhaps TRBD1 (6 bases). This CDR3 has 15 residues. Germline CDR1 MNHEY, CDR2 SVGAGI. The ends were cut back, 6 bases at V and 3 bases at J, with 15 bases in the middle. The CDR3 sequence: CASRHRQGRYNEQFF. The DNA for the CDR3 is TGTGCCAGCAGGCACCGTCAGGGGCGCTACAATGAGCAGTTCTTC.

Judged by abundance, this clonotype is medium-sized. The chain links TRBV29-1 to TRBJ1-2; a weak D match, TRBD1 (6 bases). V gave up 7 bases and J gave up 5 bases, with 11 bases separating them. Germline assignment: CDR1 SQVTM and CDR2 ANQGSEA. The length of the CDR3 is 11 residues. This CDR3 is CSATGVYGYTF. The CDR3, as DNA: TGCAGCGCGACAGGTGTTTATGGCTACACCTTC. Full variable domain (missing parts from reference TRBV29-1 and TRBJ1-2): SAVISQKPSRDICQRGTSLTIQCQVDSQVTMMFWYRQQPGQSLTLIATANQGSEATYESGFVIDKFPISRPNLTFSTLTVSNMSPEDSSIYLCSATGVYGYTFGSGTRLTVV.

J is TRBJ2-7 and V is TRBV12-3 or TRBV12-4; D is uncertain. The CDR3 covers 12 residues. V lost 3 bases, J lost 3 bases, and 6 bases lay in between. CDR3: CASSLILYEQYF. DNA of the CDR3: TGTGCCAGCAGTTTGATCCTCTACGAGCAGTACTTC.

This rearrangement joins TRBV4-2 to TRBJ2-1; the D is unclear. V was pared by 1 base and J by 8 bases, with 12 bases between. This CDR3 has 14 residues. The germline gives CDR1 LGHNA, CDR2 YNFKEQ. The CDR3 spells CASSQVPVVDEQFF. The CDR3 DNA sequence: TGTGCCAGCAGCCAAGTTCCCGTGGTCGATGAGCAGTTCTTC.

This clonotype was counted many times. This chain links TRBV6-1 with TRBJ2-2; D may correspond to TRBD1 or TRBD2 (5 bases each). This CDR3 is 15 amino acids long. From germline, CDR1 is MNHNS and CDR2 SASEGT. Between the trimmed V and J ends, which lost 4 bases and 4 bases, there was a span of 13 bases. For the CDR3, the DNA is TGTGCCAGCAGTGCCGACCGGGGCCGCACCGGGGAGCTGTTTTTT. Translation: CASSADRGRTGELFF.

This clonotype showed up many times. The chain links TRBV6-5 to TRBJ1-1, with D perhaps TRBD1 (6 bases). This CDR3 region has 15 residues. The V gene's germline CDR1 is MNHEY and CDR2 SVGAGI. Trimming stripped 5 bases from V and 0 bases from J, with 13 bases between. CDR3 coding DNA: TGTGCCAGCAGTCGACAGGCCAGGATGAACACTGAAGCTTTCTTT. It translates to CASSRQARMNTEAFF.

This clonotype was seen many times. The chain joins TRBV10-3 to TRBJ2-3, with TRBD1 matching 10 bases. The CDR3 is 15 residues long. V was clipped by 11 bases and J by 0 bases; unmatched bases: 8. Germline assignment: CDR1 ENHRY and CDR2 SYGVKD. CDR3 coding DNA: TGTGCCGTCGACCCGGGACAGGGGAGCACAGATACGCAGTATTTT. Translating it yields CAVDPGQGSTDTQYF.

This clonotype was counted ten times or more. The rearrangement links TRBV6-5 to TRBJ1-5; D unresolved. The germline CDR1 and CDR2 sequences are MNHEY and SVGAGI. This CDR3 has 19 residues. With 0 bases removed from V and 0 bases from J, the gap between germline ends came to 18 bases. In DNA form, the CDR3 reads TGTGCCAGCAGTTACTCGACTGAGATCGACACCCATAGCAATCAGCCCCAGCATTTT. Protein sequence: CASSYSTEIDTHSNQPQHF.

This clonotype was counted a few times. The CDR3 spells CSSKEVLETQYF. CDR3 DNA sequence: TGCAGCTCGAAGGAGGTTCTAGAGACCCAGTACTTC. The chain joins TRBV29-1 to TRBJ2-5; a weak D match, TRBD2 (5 bases). The CDR3 spans 12 residues. Germline V gene lookup returns CDR1 SQVTM and CDR2 ANQGSEA. V lost 8 bases, J lost 4 bases, and 14 bases lay in between.

This chain uses TRBV6-5 with TRBJ1-1; unclear D gene. Trimming took off 0 bases at V and 5 bases at J, with 7 bases between the two ends. CDR3 length: 13 residues. The germline CDR1 and CDR2 sequences are MNHEY and SVGAGI. As DNA, the CDR3 is TGTGCCAGCAGTTACTCTTGGACTACTGAAGCTTTCTTT. Translation gives CASSYSWTTEAFF.

Many counts were recorded for this clonotype. In DNA, the CDR3 is TGTGCCACGGGACCGACTGGAAGTAAGACCCAGTACTTC. This translates into CATGPTGSKTQYF. The rearrangement links TRBV25-1 to TRBJ2-5, with D possibly called TRBD1 or TRBD2 (5 bases each). The germline V gene has CDR1 MGHDK and CDR2 SYGVNS. The V and J ends lost 10 bases and 6 bases respectively, with 18 bases between them. CDR3 length equals 13 residues.

This chain uses TRBV5-1 with TRBJ2-3, with 7 bases matching TRBD1. The CDR3 totals 14 residues. Germline lookup yields CDR1 SGHRS and CDR2 YFSETQ. Trimming took 0 bases from V and 6 from J; bases not matched to a gene: 4. The CDR3 reads CASSLGNRGDTQYF. For the CDR3, the DNA is TGCGCCAGCAGCTTGGGGAACAGGGGTGATACGCAGTATTTT.

The gene calls are TRBV5-1 and TRBJ1-1; 8 nucleotides line up with TRBD1. The CDR3 extends over 14 amino acids. Germline V gene sequence: CDR1 SGHRS, CDR2 YFSETQ. After removal of 3 bases from V and 4 bases from J, the junction contained 5 bases not matched to a gene. Here the CDR3 DNA reads TGCGCCAGCAGCTCGCAGGGGGCTGGCACTGAAGCTTTCTTT. This encodes CASSSQGAGTEAFF.

This sequence joins TRBV5-1 and TRBJ2-2; D unresolved. The CDR3 is 13 residues long. V was cut by 5 bases and J by 3 bases, with 8 bases left in between. Germline values: CDR1 SGHRS, CDR2 YFSETQ. The CDR3 loop reads CASSYRHTGELFF. CDR3 in DNA: TGCGCCAGCAGTTACAGACACACCGGGGAGCTGTTTTTT.

This clonotype showed up just a few times. V gene TRBV5-1 combines with J gene TRBJ1-2; D unresolved. Looked up from germline, CDR1 is SGHRS and CDR2 is YFSETQ. This CDR3 is built from 14 residues. V lost 0 bases, J lost 4 bases, and 10 bases lay in between. As DNA, the CDR3 is TGCGCCAGCAGCTTGGATGGACCGGGCTATGGCTACACCTTC. It encodes CASSLDGPGYGYTF.

This clonotype appeared a few times. The rearrangement links TRBV12-3 or TRBV12-4 to TRBJ2-6, with 9 bases fitting TRBD1. V lost 5 bases to trimming and J lost 3 bases; unmatched junction nucleotides: 5. The CDR3 extends over 16 amino acids. CDR3 nucleotides: TGTGCCAGCAGTGACCGACAGGGGGGTGGGGCCAACGTCCTGACTTTC. Its translation: CASSDRQGGGANVLTF.

The chain recombines TRBV20-1 with TRBJ2-5, with TRBD1 identical over 7 bases. V lost 5 bases, J lost 2 bases, and 2 bases stayed unmatched. Looked up from germline, CDR1 is DFQATT and CDR2 is SNEGSKA (reference sequence). This CDR3 comprises 12 residues. For the CDR3, the DNA is TGCAGTGCTTTGGGACAGCAAGAGACCCAGTACTTC. As protein: CSALGQQETQYF.

The rearrangement uses TRBV12-3 or TRBV12-4 and TRBJ1-4, with D perhaps matching TRBD1 (6 bases). The germline V and J ends were trimmed by 3 bases and 7 bases, with 15 bases remaining between them. The CDR3 sequence is 15 residues long. The CDR3 here is CASSFGNRDIEKLFF. The CDR3 nucleotides read TGTGCCAGCAGTTTCGGTAACAGGGATATTGAAAAACTGTTTTTT.

This clonotype was detected a few times. The rearrangement joins TRBV20-1 to TRBJ2-3; 11 bases line up with TRBD2. The CDR3 extends over 17 amino acids. Germline CDR1 is DFQATT and CDR2 is SNEGSKA (reference sequence). V dropped 5 bases and J dropped 3; count of bases not matched to a gene: 13. This CDR3 is CSAPEYLAGGLTDTQYF. In nucleotides, the CDR3 is TGCAGTGCTCCTGAGTACTTAGCGGGGGGGCTTACAGATACGCAGTATTTT.

This clonotype was seen only a few times. The chain carries TRBV7-9 and TRBJ2-1; D uncertain. The V gene lost 4 bases and the J gene lost 7 bases, with 11 bases spanning the gap. CDR3 length: 13 amino acids. The germline V gene encodes CDR1 SEHNR and CDR2 FQNEAQ (reference sequence). CDR3 region: CASSSRVLNEQFF. The CDR3 region has the DNA TGTGCCAGCAGCTCCCGGGTCTTAAATGAGCAGTTCTTC.

Ten or more counts support this clonotype. This chain links TRBV4-3 with TRBJ2-1; D may be TRBD1 (7 bases). Per the germline V gene, CDR1 is LGHNA and CDR2 is YSLEER. V was pared by 0 bases and J by 0 bases, with 18 bases between. This CDR3 spans 19 amino acids. The CDR3 region is CASSQEPTRQGGSYNEQFF. The CDR3 DNA follows: TGCGCCAGCAGCCAAGAACCCACCAGACAGGGAGGCTCCTACAATGAGCAGTTCTTC.

Many counts were recorded for this clonotype. This chain joins TRBV27 and TRBJ2-7; 7 nucleotides align to TRBD1. With 2 bases clipped from V and 4 bases from J, the junction kept 8 bases outside the gene matches. Germline V CDR1 and CDR2: MNHEY, SMNVEV (reference sequence). This CDR3 spans 15 amino acids. CDR3 nucleotides: TGTGCCAGCAGTTTAAGTGGGACAGCGCTATACGAGCAGTACTTC. Its protein is CASSLSGTALYEQYF.

The rearrangement joins TRBV6-1 to TRBJ2-2; TRBD2 matches at 10 bases. The V gene end was trimmed by 6 bases and the J gene end by 3 bases; junction bases not matched to a gene: 7. Germline CDR1 is MNHNS and CDR2 is SASEGT. The CDR3 has 16 residues. Here the CDR3 reads CASRRTSGVYTGELFF. Written as DNA, the CDR3 is TGTGCCAGCAGACGAACTAGCGGGGTCTACACCGGGGAGCTGTTTTTT.

This clonotype was seen many times. The chain joins TRBV18 to TRBJ1-1; D is perhaps TRBD1 (6 bases). The CDR3 length is 13 residues. Germline CDR1 KGHSH, CDR2 LQKENI. With 3 bases removed from V and 3 bases from J, the gap between germline ends came to 8 bases. CDR3: CASSPPGDTEAFF. DNA for the CDR3: TGTGCCAGCTCACCCCCAGGGGACACTGAAGCTTTCTTT.